Listed below are T cell receptor beta chains from one sample, sequenced in a study of response to subunit inactivated influenza vaccine. TCRdb used MiXCR to reprocess the RT-PCR reads, holding one entry per CDR3 protein. The sample yields some 550,000 distinct CDR3 sequences, roughly 23% seen once. This sample also appeared in a second study, on T cells expressing NK-cell markers.

Sequencing was performed on CD4+ T cells sorted from PBMCs, taken roughly 12 days after vaccination. Source of these receptors: a man between 50 and 59 years old who received an inactivated influenza vaccine. The CDR3 runs from the conserved cysteine through the conserved F or W. The order of the fields is D gene, J gene, clone size, CDR3 length, V gene, CDR3 protein, CDR3 DNA. D genes are given only for firm matches. Rows give clone size only sometimes, using once, few, many, or a class for an expanded clone.

d_call: TRBD1
j_call: TRBJ1-5
clone_size: .
cdr3_length: 14
v_call: TRBV20-1
cdr3_aa: CSATGTDSNQPQHF
cdr3_nt: TGCAGTGCCACGGGGACAGATAGCAATCAGCCCCAGCATTTT

d_call: TRBD2
j_call: TRBJ2-7
clone_size: few
cdr3_length: 15
v_call: TRBV5-6
cdr3_aa: CASSYDGRGVYEQYF
cdr3_nt: TGTGCCAGCAGCTACGACGGGCGGGGGGTCTACGAGCAGTACTTC

d_call: .
j_call: TRBJ2-7
clone_size: few
cdr3_length: 16
v_call: TRBV28
cdr3_aa: CASSLKAQRWVYEQYF
cdr3_nt: TGTGCCAGCAGTTTAAAGGCCCAACGTTGGGTTTACGAGCAGTACTTC

d_call: TRBD1
j_call: TRBJ1-1
clone_size: few
cdr3_length: 14
v_call: TRBV3-1
cdr3_aa: CASSLRGLDTEAFF
cdr3_nt: TGTGCCAGCAGCCTGAGGGGGCTCGACACTGAAGCTTTCTTT

d_call: .
j_call: TRBJ2-2
clone_size: .
cdr3_length: 13
v_call: TRBV7-2
cdr3_aa: CASSPLGGGELFF
cdr3_nt: TGTGCCAGCAGCCCGCTAGGGGGAGGGGAGCTGTTTTTT

d_call: .
j_call: TRBJ2-3
clone_size: few
cdr3_length: 14
v_call: TRBV7-8
cdr3_aa: CASSLVGGSDTQYF
cdr3_nt: TGTGCCAGCAGCTTAGTGGGGGGCTCAGATACGCAGTATTTT

d_call: .
j_call: TRBJ2-7
clone_size: few
cdr3_length: 15
v_call: TRBV5-6
cdr3_aa: CASSPGFLSLYEQYF
cdr3_nt: TGTGCCAGCAGCCCCGGGTTTTTGAGTCTCTACGAGCAGTACTTC

d_call: .
j_call: TRBJ2-6
clone_size: few
cdr3_length: 16
v_call: TRBV6-5
cdr3_aa: CASSYSRAAGANVLTF
cdr3_nt: TGTGCCAGCAGTTACTCGAGAGCCGCCGGGGCCAACGTCCTGACTTTC

d_call: .
j_call: TRBJ2-1
clone_size: few
cdr3_length: 13
v_call: TRBV12-3/TRBV12-4
cdr3_aa: CASSLDTDNEQFF
cdr3_nt: TGTGCCAGCAGTTTAGACACCGACAATGAGCAGTTCTTC

d_call: TRBD1
j_call: TRBJ1-6
clone_size: few
cdr3_length: 15
v_call: TRBV20-1
cdr3_aa: CSASFSGQGSSPLHF
cdr3_nt: TGCAGTGCTAGTTTTTCGGGACAGGGAAGTTCACCCCTCCACTTT

d_call: TRBD2
j_call: TRBJ2-1
clone_size: few
cdr3_length: 17
v_call: TRBV7-8
cdr3_aa: CASSPRTSASSYNEQFF
cdr3_nt: TGTGCCAGCAGCCCGAGGACTAGCGCGAGCTCCTACAATGAGCAGTTCTTC

d_call: TRBD1
j_call: TRBJ2-5
clone_size: many
cdr3_length: 16
v_call: TRBV7-8
cdr3_aa: CASSPRRVRGFETQYF
cdr3_nt: TGTGCCAGCAGCCCCCGTCGGGTCAGGGGGTTCGAGACCCAGTACTTC

d_call: .
j_call: TRBJ1-4
clone_size: .
cdr3_length: 13
v_call: TRBV20-1
cdr3_aa: CSARSPRGWKLFF
cdr3_nt: TGCAGTGCTAGAAGTCCACGGGGTTGGAAACTGTTTTTT

d_call: .
j_call: TRBJ2-5
clone_size: .
cdr3_length: 14
v_call: TRBV20-1
cdr3_aa: CSATNPGPSWTQYF
cdr3_nt: TGCAGTGCTACTAACCCCGGACCCTCGTGGACCCAGTACTTC

d_call: .
j_call: TRBJ2-7
clone_size: few
cdr3_length: 14
v_call: TRBV30
cdr3_aa: CAWRQLVSGHEQYF
cdr3_nt: TGTGCCTGGAGACAGCTAGTTAGCGGCCACGAGCAGTACTTC

d_call: TRBD2
j_call: TRBJ2-5
clone_size: few
cdr3_length: 16
v_call: TRBV7-8
cdr3_aa: CASSSGLLAEQETQYF
cdr3_nt: TGTGCCAGCAGCTCCGGATTACTAGCGGAACAAGAGACCCAGTACTTC

d_call: .
j_call: TRBJ2-7
clone_size: few
cdr3_length: 15
v_call: TRBV6-1
cdr3_aa: CASSEGGRGSYEQYF
cdr3_nt: TGTGCCAGCAGCGAAGGAGGCAGGGGCTCCTACGAGCAGTACTTC

d_call: .
j_call: TRBJ1-2
clone_size: few
cdr3_length: 14
v_call: TRBV7-9
cdr3_aa: CASSLGTQNYGYTF
cdr3_nt: TGTGCCAGCAGCTTGGGGACACAAAACTATGGCTACACCTTC

d_call: .
j_call: TRBJ2-5
clone_size: few
cdr3_length: 13
v_call: TRBV5-5
cdr3_aa: CASVQGTQETQYF
cdr3_nt: TGTGCCAGCGTTCAGGGTACGCAAGAGACCCAGTACTTC

d_call: .
j_call: TRBJ2-3
clone_size: .
cdr3_length: 13
v_call: TRBV3-1
cdr3_aa: CASSQDRTDTQYF
cdr3_nt: TGTGCCAGCAGCCAAGATCGGACAGATACGCAGTATTTT

d_call: TRBD2
j_call: TRBJ2-1
clone_size: few
cdr3_length: 16
v_call: TRBV20-1
cdr3_aa: CSARRLAGGLVNEQFF
cdr3_nt: TGCAGTGCTCGAAGACTAGCGGGGGGGCTCGTCAATGAGCAGTTCTTC

d_call: .
j_call: TRBJ1-2
clone_size: .
cdr3_length: 15
v_call: TRBV7-3
cdr3_aa: CASSLEGKRNYGYTF
cdr3_nt: TGTGCCAGCAGCTTAGAGGGGAAGAGGAACTATGGCTACACCTTC

d_call: .
j_call: TRBJ2-2
clone_size: .
cdr3_length: 14
v_call: TRBV9
cdr3_aa: CASSVDLNSGELFF
cdr3_nt: TGTGCCAGCAGCGTAGATCTGAACTCCGGGGAGCTGTTTTTT

d_call: TRBD2
j_call: TRBJ2-3
clone_size: many
cdr3_length: 16
v_call: TRBV3-1
cdr3_aa: CASSQWGSGGGDTQYF
cdr3_nt: TGTGCCAGCAGCCAATGGGGGTCGGGAGGTGGAGATACGCAGTATTTT

d_call: TRBD1
j_call: TRBJ1-4
clone_size: .
cdr3_length: 16
v_call: TRBV12-3/TRBV12-4
cdr3_aa: CASSRDRGATNEKLFF
cdr3_nt: TGTGCCAGCAGCAGGGACAGGGGTGCAACTAATGAAAAACTGTTTTTT

d_call: .
j_call: TRBJ2-7
clone_size: .
cdr3_length: 12
v_call: TRBV20-1
cdr3_aa: CSARGQMSEQYF
cdr3_nt: TGCAGTGCTAGAGGGCAAATGAGCGAGCAGTACTTC

d_call: .
j_call: TRBJ1-2
clone_size: .
cdr3_length: 13
v_call: TRBV5-5
cdr3_aa: CASSLGAIYGYTF
cdr3_nt: TGTGCCAGCAGCTTGGGTGCGATCTATGGCTACACCTTC

d_call: .
j_call: TRBJ2-7
clone_size: .
cdr3_length: 14
v_call: TRBV20-1
cdr3_aa: CSARDPLIRGEQYF
cdr3_nt: TGCAGTGCTAGAGATCCCCTAATCAGGGGAGAGCAGTACTTC

d_call: .
j_call: TRBJ1-5
clone_size: .
cdr3_length: 15
v_call: TRBV12-3/TRBV12-4
cdr3_aa: CASSLQGDSNQPQHF
cdr3_nt: TGTGCCAGCAGTTTACAGGGAGATAGCAATCAGCCCCAGCATTTT

d_call: TRBD1
j_call: TRBJ2-7
clone_size: .
cdr3_length: 15
v_call: TRBV6-1
cdr3_aa: CASTRTGGDPYEQYF
cdr3_nt: TGTGCCAGCACCCGTACAGGGGGCGACCCCTACGAGCAGTACTTC

d_call: TRBD2
j_call: TRBJ2-3
clone_size: .
cdr3_length: 14
v_call: TRBV12-3/TRBV12-4
cdr3_aa: CASSVGGGLDTQYF
cdr3_nt: TGTGCCAGCAGTGTAGGCGGGGGGTTGGATACGCAGTATTTT

d_call: .
j_call: TRBJ1-1
clone_size: many
cdr3_length: 14
v_call: TRBV20-1
cdr3_aa: CSARDRILNTEAFF
cdr3_nt: TGCAGTGCTAGAGATCGAATACTGAACACTGAAGCTTTCTTT

d_call: TRBD1
j_call: TRBJ2-7
clone_size: .
cdr3_length: 14
v_call: TRBV20-1
cdr3_aa: CSALGQADFYEQYF
cdr3_nt: TGCAGTGCACTGGGACAGGCCGACTTCTACGAGCAGTACTTC

d_call: .
j_call: TRBJ2-7
clone_size: many
cdr3_length: 12
v_call: TRBV20-1
cdr3_aa: CSATPGTPKQYF
cdr3_nt: TGCAGTGCAACCCCCGGGACCCCAAAGCAGTACTTC

d_call: .
j_call: TRBJ2-1
clone_size: .
cdr3_length: 15
v_call: TRBV3-1
cdr3_aa: CASSPLSPPSNEQFF
cdr3_nt: TGTGCCAGCAGCCCCTTAAGCCCTCCTAGCAATGAGCAGTTCTTC

d_call: TRBD1
j_call: TRBJ1-4
clone_size: few
cdr3_length: 13
v_call: TRBV20-1
cdr3_aa: CSALQGANEKLFF
cdr3_nt: TGCAGTGCTCTACAGGGGGCTAATGAAAAACTGTTTTTT

d_call: .
j_call: TRBJ2-6
clone_size: .
cdr3_length: 15
v_call: TRBV4-2
cdr3_aa: CASSARSSGANVLTF
cdr3_nt: TGTGCCAGCAGCGCGCGGAGCTCTGGGGCCAACGTCCTGACTTTC

d_call: TRBD2
j_call: TRBJ2-2
clone_size: few
cdr3_length: 16
v_call: TRBV24-1
cdr3_aa: CATSDSGGARTGELFF
cdr3_nt: TGTGCCACCAGTGACAGCGGGGGGGCTCGCACCGGGGAGCTGTTTTTT

d_call: TRBD2
j_call: TRBJ2-3
clone_size: .
cdr3_length: 15
v_call: TRBV6-2/TRBV6-3
cdr3_aa: CASSLRGTFSDTQYF
cdr3_nt: TGTGCCAGCAGTTTGCGGGGGACCTTTTCAGATACGCAGTATTTT

d_call: TRBD2
j_call: TRBJ2-1
clone_size: .
cdr3_length: 16
v_call: TRBV10-3
cdr3_aa: CAIGPRLAGGGNEQFF
cdr3_nt: TGTGCCATCGGCCCCCGACTAGCGGGAGGGGGCAATGAGCAGTTCTTC

d_call: .
j_call: TRBJ2-1
clone_size: .
cdr3_length: 13
v_call: TRBV7-2
cdr3_aa: CASSLDGRETQFF
cdr3_nt: TGTGCCAGCAGCTTAGACGGACGCGAGACCCAGTTCTTC

d_call: .
j_call: TRBJ2-1
clone_size: many
cdr3_length: 14
v_call: TRBV20-1
cdr3_aa: CSARPPSTGYEQFF
cdr3_nt: TGCAGTGCTAGACCCCCATCCACAGGGTATGAGCAGTTCTTC

d_call: .
j_call: TRBJ2-2
clone_size: many
cdr3_length: 15
v_call: TRBV12-3/TRBV12-4
cdr3_aa: CASSLSRANTGELFF
cdr3_nt: TGTGCCAGCAGTTTAAGTAGGGCTAACACCGGGGAGCTGTTTTTT

d_call: TRBD2
j_call: TRBJ2-1
clone_size: .
cdr3_length: 18
v_call: TRBV7-8
cdr3_aa: CASSLAAASGANYNEQFF
cdr3_nt: TGTGCCAGCAGCTTAGCGGCAGCTAGCGGGGCAAATTACAATGAGCAGTTCTTC

d_call: TRBD1
j_call: TRBJ2-7
clone_size: .
cdr3_length: 14
v_call: TRBV7-8
cdr3_aa: CASSSSRQGYEQYF
cdr3_nt: TGTGCCAGCAGCTCCTCAAGACAGGGCTACGAGCAGTACTTC

d_call: .
j_call: TRBJ2-3
clone_size: many
cdr3_length: 16
v_call: TRBV15
cdr3_aa: CATSRPGTPFTDTQYF
cdr3_nt: TGTGCCACCAGCAGACCCGGGACACCCTTCACAGATACGCAGTATTTT

d_call: TRBD2
j_call: TRBJ2-2
clone_size: .
cdr3_length: 18
v_call: TRBV7-6
cdr3_aa: CASSLITSGGINTGELFF
cdr3_nt: TGTGCCAGCAGCTTGATCACTAGCGGGGGGATAAACACCGGGGAGCTGTTTTTT

d_call: .
j_call: TRBJ1-3
clone_size: .
cdr3_length: 17
v_call: TRBV11-2
cdr3_aa: CASSPQTELHSGNTIYF
cdr3_nt: TGTGCCAGCAGCCCCCAGACCGAACTACACTCTGGAAACACCATATATTTT

d_call: .
j_call: TRBJ2-3
clone_size: .
cdr3_length: 16
v_call: TRBV6-5
cdr3_aa: CASSYKRGNFTDTQYF
cdr3_nt: TGTGCCAGCAGTTACAAACGGGGGAACTTCACAGATACGCAGTATTTT

d_call: .
j_call: TRBJ2-5
clone_size: .
cdr3_length: 14
v_call: TRBV7-2
cdr3_aa: CASSTHGGVETQYF
cdr3_nt: TGTGCCAGCAGCACCCACGGGGGTGTAGAGACCCAGTACTTC

d_call: .
j_call: TRBJ1-4
clone_size: few
cdr3_length: 15
v_call: TRBV4-3
cdr3_aa: CASSQDLGGGEKLFF
cdr3_nt: TGCGCCAGCAGCCAAGATCTCGGTGGGGGTGAAAAACTGTTTTTT

d_call: TRBD2
j_call: TRBJ2-2
clone_size: .
cdr3_length: 15
v_call: TRBV6-2/TRBV6-3
cdr3_aa: CASKRPGLANGELFF
cdr3_nt: TGTGCCAGCAAACGGCCGGGACTAGCAAACGGGGAGCTGTTTTTT

d_call: .
j_call: TRBJ2-5
clone_size: many
cdr3_length: 12
v_call: TRBV20-1
cdr3_aa: CSARMGQETQYF
cdr3_nt: TGCAGTGCTAGAATGGGTCAAGAGACCCAGTACTTC

d_call: .
j_call: TRBJ2-1
clone_size: .
cdr3_length: 15
v_call: TRBV20-1
cdr3_aa: CSARVTQRPYNEQFF
cdr3_nt: TGCAGTGCTAGAGTGACGCAGCGGCCCTACAATGAGCAGTTCTTC

d_call: TRBD2
j_call: TRBJ2-4
clone_size: few
cdr3_length: 14
v_call: TRBV9
cdr3_aa: CASSPRLAGNIQYF
cdr3_nt: TGTGCCAGCAGCCCCCGACTAGCAGGAAACATTCAGTACTTC

d_call: .
j_call: TRBJ2-1
clone_size: few
cdr3_length: 12
v_call: TRBV7-2
cdr3_aa: CASSQEPGAWFF
cdr3_nt: TGTGCCAGCAGCCAAGAACCGGGAGCATGGTTCTTC